The 5 T cell receptor beta chains reported below all come from one sample, sequenced in a study of vaccination and CD4 T cells after COVID-19. The antigens for these receptors are not known. Sequence data for DNA of cultured CD4+ T cells were generated by the Oncomine TCR Beta short-read assay. The source of extracted genomic DNA was cultured CD4+ T cells. TCRdb reanalysed the PCR reads using MiXCR and keeps one entry per CDR3 protein. The sample lists fewer than 13,000 distinct CDR3 sequences; roughly 29% were seen once. Treatment here: roughly ten-day PBMC culture with coronavirus spike peptide pools or control peptides (ViraFEST assay). CD4+ T cells of the unexposed donor were collected before the COVID-19 pandemic (2011-2018). The source material was CD4+ T cells from blood, cultured in vitro. These receptors were collected from a human donor in good health.

This clonotype is termed medium-sized. The chain combines TRBV2 with TRBJ2-1; 10 bases line up with TRBD1. Losses at the gene ends were 4 bases for V and 4 bases for J; bases not matched to a gene: 4. The CDR3 contains 15 residues. Germline loops: CDR1 SNHLY, CDR2 FYNNEI. As DNA, the CDR3 is TGTGCCAGCAGTGGTCGGGACAGGGGTTACAATGAGCAGTTCTTC. Its protein is CASSGRDRGYNEQFF.

The chain's CDR3 is CASSLGGEGQPQHF. The CDR3 DNA sequence: TGTGCCAGCAGCTTAGGAGGGGAGGGGCAGCCCCAGCATTTT. This chain uses TRBV7-9 with TRBJ1-5, with a weak D call TRBD1 (5 bases). Germline V gene lookup returns CDR1 SEHNR and CDR2 FQNEAQ (reference sequence). The CDR3 spans 14 residues. Trimming removed 1 base at V and 7 bases at J, with 11 bases between.

V is TRBV7-6 and J is TRBJ2-7; D unclear. This CDR3 is built from 12 residues. Germline V gene data show CDR1 as SGHVS and CDR2 as FNYEAQ. Trimming took 1 base from V and 1 from J, leaving 2 bases between them. The chain's CDR3 is CASSLVSYEQYF. For the CDR3, the DNA is TGTGCCAGCAGCTTAGTGTCCTACGAGCAGTACTTC.

This clonotype was seen more than once but under ten times. The chain joins TRBV7-8 to TRBJ1-5; 9 bases are a match to TRBD1. The CDR3 consists of 15 residues. Germline V gene sequence: CDR1 SGHVS, CDR2 FQNEAQ. Trimming removed 7 bases from V and 8 bases from J; junction bases left unmatched: 12. CDR3 in DNA: TGTGCCAGCACCTACCGGACAGGGGCCTTGGAGCCCCAGCATTTT. It translates to CASTYRTGALEPQHF. The complete variable domain, with remaining parts taken from reference TRBV7-8 and TRBJ1-5, reads GAGVSQSPRYKVAKRGQDVALRCDPISGHVSLFWYQQALGQGPEFLTYFQNEAQLDKSGLPSDRFFAERPEGSVSTLKIQRTQQEDSAVYLCASTYRTGALEPQHFGDGTRLSIL.

This clonotype has just a few counts. The V and J genes are TRBV7-3 and TRBJ2-2; D not resolved. Trimming pared 3 bases from V and 7 bases from J, leaving 6 bases between. The germline gives CDR1 SGHTA, CDR2 FQGTGA. This CDR3 is built from 12 residues. This CDR3 reads CASSFHGGELFF. The CDR3 region has the DNA TGTGCCAGCAGCTTTCATGGCGGGGAGCTGTTTTTT.